These T cell receptor beta chains were read from a single sample in a study of PD-1 blockade in classical Hodgkin lymphoma. The assay was immunoSEQ multiplex PCR, and TCRdb's table has in-frame clones only and misses some. The repertoire holds some 96,000 clones, with just under 95% as singletons. The sequences come from peripheral blood mononuclear cells (PBMCs), collected at baseline. These receptor sequences come from a human donor with classical Hodgkin lymphoma. Both conserved end residues are part of each CDR3. A D gene is named only where the DNA matches it firmly. The size entry is marked missing in some rows and otherwise reads once, few, many or a size class.

>-|TRBJ2-7|TRBV7-3|-
TGTGCCAGCAGCTTAGTCGCAGGGAGCTACGAGCAGTACTTC
CASSLVAGSYEQYF
>-|TRBJ2-1|TRBV19|TRBD2
TGTGCCAGTAGCCCATGGGGGACTAGCGGAATGGGTACCTACAATGAGCAGTTCTTC
CASSPWGTSGMGTYNEQFF
>-|TRBJ2-5|TRBV7-9|-
TGTGCCAGCAGCCCCCCAGGAACAGGGAACGTAGAGACCCAGTACTTC
CASSPPGTGNVETQYF
>-|TRBJ1-3|TRBV5-8|-
TGTGCCAGCAGCCGTGGGACCCTTTGGGCCACTGGAAACACCATATATTTT
CASSRGTLWATGNTIYF
>-|TRBJ1-1|TRBV7-9|-
TGTGCCAGCAGCTTCAGAAGGGGACAATGGGACACTGAAGCTTTCTTT
CASSFRRGQWDTEAFF
>-|TRBJ2-2|TRBV2|TRBD2
TGTGCCAGCAGTGTAAGGACTAGCGAGGTCACCGGGGAGCTGTTTTTT
CASSVRTSEVTGELFF
>few|TRBJ2-7|TRBV19|-
TGTGCCAGTAGTGCCGGACAGCCCTACGAGCAGTACTTC
CASSAGQPYEQYF
>once|TRBJ1-1|TRBV5-5|TRBD1
TGTGCCAGCCGACAGGGGTCGAACACTGAAGCTTTCTTT
CASRQGSNTEAFF
>-|TRBJ1-2|TRBV19|-
TGTGCCAGTAGTCATGCTGGGTGGGAGGGAGGCTATGGCTACACCTTC
CASSHAGWEGGYGYTF
>-|TRBJ2-4|TRBV27|-
TGTGCCAGCAGTGATGGGTGGTCAGCCAAAAACATTCAGTACTTC
CASSDGWSAKNIQYF
>once|TRBJ2-5|TRBV6-4|-
TGTGCCAGCAGTCCTACTAGCGGGACAGGGGAGACCCAGTACTTC
CASSPTSGTGETQYF
>-|TRBJ1-1|TRBV5-1|-
TGCGCCAGCAGCTTGGGTGGGGGCAGGGACACTGAAGCTTTCTTT
CASSLGGGRDTEAFF
>-|TRBJ2-1|TRBV11-2|TRBD2
TGTGCCAGCAGCATCGAGCGGGAGGGCTCCTACAATGAGCAGTTCTTC
CASSIEREGSYNEQFF
>-|TRBJ2-5|TRBV7-7|-
TGTGCCAGCAGCTCGGGACGACGGGAGACCCAGTACTTC
CASSSGRRETQYF
>-|TRBJ2-2|TRBV13|-
TGTGCCAGCGGCCGGGACGCCTACACCGGGGAGCTGTTTTTT
CASGRDAYTGELFF
>-|TRBJ2-5|TRBV5-1|-
TGCGCCAGCACCGGGGGCGGGAATCAAGAGACCCAGTACTTC
CASTGGGNQETQYF
>-|TRBJ2-7|TRBV5-1|TRBD1
TGCGCCAGCAGCTTGGCGGGACAGGGGGCGCCCTACGAGCAGTACTTC
CASSLAGQGAPYEQYF
>-|TRBJ2-7|TRBV6-5|TRBD1
TGTGCCAGCAGTTACTCAGACAGGGGAAACGAGCAGTACTTC
CASSYSDRGNEQYF
>-|TRBJ1-3|TRBV18|TRBD1
TGTGCCAGCTCACCAGGGACAGGGCGAAACACCATATATTTT
CASSPGTGRNTIYF
>-|TRBJ1-1|TRBV11-2|TRBD1
TGTGCCAGCAGCTCCCCGAACGGACAGGGAGCCACTGAAGCTTTCTTT
CASSSPNGQGATEAFF
>-|TRBJ2-5|TRBV28|TRBD2
TGTGCCAGCAGGGAACTCCCGGGACTAGCGGAAGAGACCCAGTACTTC
CASRELPGLAEETQYF
>few|TRBJ2-5|TRBV5-1|-
TGCGCCAGCAGCTCCTCGTACAGGAGACAAGAGACCCAGTACTTC
CASSSSYRRQETQYF
>-|TRBJ2-7|TRBV19|TRBD1
TGTGCCAGTAGTATAGACCCCCGGGACAGGTCCTACGAGCAGTACTTC
CASSIDPRDRSYEQYF
>-|TRBJ1-1|TRBV4-1|-
TGCGCCAGCACCATAATCTATGGCGGTATGAACACTGAAGCTTTCTTT
CASTIIYGGMNTEAFF